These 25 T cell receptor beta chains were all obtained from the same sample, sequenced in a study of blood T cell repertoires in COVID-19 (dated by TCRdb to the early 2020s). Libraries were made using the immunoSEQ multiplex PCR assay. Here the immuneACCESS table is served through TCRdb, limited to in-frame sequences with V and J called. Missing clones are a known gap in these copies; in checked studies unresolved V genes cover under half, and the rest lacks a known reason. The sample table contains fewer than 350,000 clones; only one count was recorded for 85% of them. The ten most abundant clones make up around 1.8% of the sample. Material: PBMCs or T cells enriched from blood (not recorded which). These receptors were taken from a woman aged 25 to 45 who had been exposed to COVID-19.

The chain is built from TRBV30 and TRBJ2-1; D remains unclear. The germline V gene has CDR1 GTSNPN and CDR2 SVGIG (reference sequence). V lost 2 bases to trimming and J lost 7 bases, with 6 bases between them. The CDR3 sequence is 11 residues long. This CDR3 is CAWSSGNEQFF. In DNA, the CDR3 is TGTGCCTGGAGTTCCGGGAATGAGCAGTTCTTC.

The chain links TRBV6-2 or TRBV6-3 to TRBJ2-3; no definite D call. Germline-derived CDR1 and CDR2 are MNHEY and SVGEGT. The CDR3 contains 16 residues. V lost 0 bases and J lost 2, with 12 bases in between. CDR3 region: CASSYSVGGYTDTQYF. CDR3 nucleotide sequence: TGTGCCAGCAGTTACTCAGTCGGCGGCTACACAGATACGCAGTATTTT.

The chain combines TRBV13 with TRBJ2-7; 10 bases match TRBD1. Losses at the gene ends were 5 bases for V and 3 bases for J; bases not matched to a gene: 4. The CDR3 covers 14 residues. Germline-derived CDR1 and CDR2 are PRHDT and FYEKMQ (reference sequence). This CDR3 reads CASSGRTGGYEQYF. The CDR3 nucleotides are TGTGCCAGCAGCGGAAGGACAGGGGGCTACGAGCAGTACTTC.

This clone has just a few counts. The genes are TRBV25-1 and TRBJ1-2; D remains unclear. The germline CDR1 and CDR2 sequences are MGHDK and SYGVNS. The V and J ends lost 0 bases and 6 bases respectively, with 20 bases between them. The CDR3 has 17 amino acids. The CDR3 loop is CASSEYKRTGGVNGYTF. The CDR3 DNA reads TGTGCCAGCAGTGAATATAAGCGGACCGGAGGAGTAAATGGCTACACCTTC.

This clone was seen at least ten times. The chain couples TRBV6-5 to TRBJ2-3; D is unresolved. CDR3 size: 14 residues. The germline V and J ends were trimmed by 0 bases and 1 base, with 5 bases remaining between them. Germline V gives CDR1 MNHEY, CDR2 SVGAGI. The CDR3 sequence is CASSYSQGTDTQYF. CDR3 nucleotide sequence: TGTGCCAGCAGTTACTCCCAGGGCACAGATACGCAGTATTTT.

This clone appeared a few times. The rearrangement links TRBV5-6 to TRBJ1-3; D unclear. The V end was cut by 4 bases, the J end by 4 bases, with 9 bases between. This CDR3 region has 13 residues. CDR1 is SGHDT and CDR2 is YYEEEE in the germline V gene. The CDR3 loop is CASSIVLGNTIYF. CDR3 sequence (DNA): TGTGCCAGCAGCATCGTCCTAGGAAACACCATATATTTT.

CDR3 sequence: CASSLLGSSYEQYF. In DNA, the CDR3 is TGTGCCAGCAGCTTGCTGGGGAGCTCCTACGAGCAGTACTTC. The rearrangement links TRBV5-5 to TRBJ2-7; perhaps TRBD2 as D (5 bases). The CDR3 is 14 amino acids. Germline-derived CDR1 and CDR2 are SGHKS and YYEKEE (reference sequence). V was cut by 1 base and J by 0 bases, with 8 bases left in between.

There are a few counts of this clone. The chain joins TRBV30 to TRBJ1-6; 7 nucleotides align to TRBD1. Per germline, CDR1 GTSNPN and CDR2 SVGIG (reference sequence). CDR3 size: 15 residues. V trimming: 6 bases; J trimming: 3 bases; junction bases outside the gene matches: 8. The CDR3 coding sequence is TGTGCCTGCCGGGACAGCCCGAGCTATAATTCACCCCTCCACTTT. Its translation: CACRDSPSYNSPLHF. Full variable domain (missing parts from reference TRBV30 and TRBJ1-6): SQTIHQWPATLVQPVGSPLSLECTVEGTSNPNLYWYRQAAGRGLQLLFYSVGIGQISSEVPQNLSASRPQDRQFILSSKKLLLSDSGFYLCACRDSPSYNSPLHFGNGTRLTVT.

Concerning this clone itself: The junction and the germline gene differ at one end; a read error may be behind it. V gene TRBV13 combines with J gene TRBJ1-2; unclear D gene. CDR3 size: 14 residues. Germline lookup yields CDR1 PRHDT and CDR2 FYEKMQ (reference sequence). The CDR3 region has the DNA TGTGCCAGCAGCTTAGAGGAGGGAAACTATGGCTACACTTTC. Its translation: CASSLEEGNYGYTF.

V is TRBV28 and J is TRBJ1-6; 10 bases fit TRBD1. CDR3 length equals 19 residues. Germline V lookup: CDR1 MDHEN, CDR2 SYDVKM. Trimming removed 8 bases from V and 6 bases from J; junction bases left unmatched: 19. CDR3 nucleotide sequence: TGTGCCAGCTACCCGTATCGGGACAGGGGAGTTTGGGGTAATTCACCCCTCCACTTT. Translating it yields CASYPYRDRGVWGNSPLHF.

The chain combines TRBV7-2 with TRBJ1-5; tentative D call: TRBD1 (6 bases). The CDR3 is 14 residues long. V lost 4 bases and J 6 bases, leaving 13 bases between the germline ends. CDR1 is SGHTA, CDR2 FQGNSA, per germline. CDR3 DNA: TGTGCCAGCAGCTCACAGGGTGTTAGTCAGCCCCAGCATTTT. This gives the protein CASSSQGVSQPQHF.

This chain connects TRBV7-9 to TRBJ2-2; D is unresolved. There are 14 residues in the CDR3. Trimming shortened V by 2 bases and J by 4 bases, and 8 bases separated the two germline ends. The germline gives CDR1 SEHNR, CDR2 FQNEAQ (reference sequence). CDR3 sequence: CASSLTSVTGELFF. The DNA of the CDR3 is TGTGCCAGCAGCTTAACTTCGGTCACCGGGGAGCTGTTTTTT.

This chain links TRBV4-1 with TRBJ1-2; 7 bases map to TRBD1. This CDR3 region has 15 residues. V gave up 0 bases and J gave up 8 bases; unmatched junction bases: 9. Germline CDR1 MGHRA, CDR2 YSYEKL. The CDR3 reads CASSQDPDRERGYTF. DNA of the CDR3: TGCGCCAGCAGCCAAGACCCCGACAGGGAACGGGGCTACACCTTC.

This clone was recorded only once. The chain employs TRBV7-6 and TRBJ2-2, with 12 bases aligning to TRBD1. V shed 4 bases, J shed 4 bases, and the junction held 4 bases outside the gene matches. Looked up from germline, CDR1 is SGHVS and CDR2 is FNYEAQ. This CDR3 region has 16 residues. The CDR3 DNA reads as TGTGCCAGCAGCTCAGGGGGACAGGGGGCCACCGGGGAGCTGTTTTTT. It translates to CASSSGGQGATGELFF.

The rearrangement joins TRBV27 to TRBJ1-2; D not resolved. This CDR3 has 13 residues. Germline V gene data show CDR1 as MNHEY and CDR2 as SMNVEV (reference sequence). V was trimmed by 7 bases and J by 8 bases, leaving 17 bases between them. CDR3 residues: CASKLSGLEGYTF. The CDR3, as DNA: TGTGCCAGCAAGCTCAGCGGACTTGAGGGCTACACCTTC.

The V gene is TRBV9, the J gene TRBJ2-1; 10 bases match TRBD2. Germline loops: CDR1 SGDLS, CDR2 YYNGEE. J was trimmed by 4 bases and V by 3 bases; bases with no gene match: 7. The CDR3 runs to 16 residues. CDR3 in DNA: TGTGCCAGCAGCGCGACGGGACTAGCGAGATACAATGAGCAGTTCTTC. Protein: CASSATGLARYNEQFF.

The CDR3 sequence: CASSYGGRVEGYTF. The DNA for the CDR3 is TGTGCCAGCAGTTACGGGGGCAGGGTGGAAGGCTACACCTTC. The chain recombines TRBV6-5 with TRBJ1-2; D is possibly TRBD1 (6 bases). The V gene's germline CDR1 is MNHEY and CDR2 SVGAGI. V gave up 2 bases and J gave up 8 bases, with 15 bases separating them. CDR3 length: 14 residues.

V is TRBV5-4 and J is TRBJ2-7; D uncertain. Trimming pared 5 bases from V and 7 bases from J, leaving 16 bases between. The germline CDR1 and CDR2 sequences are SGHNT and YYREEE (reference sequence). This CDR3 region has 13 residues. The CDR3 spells CASSPWSLQEQYF. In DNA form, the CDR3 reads TGTGCCAGCAGTCCCTGGAGCCTCCAGGAGCAGTACTTC.

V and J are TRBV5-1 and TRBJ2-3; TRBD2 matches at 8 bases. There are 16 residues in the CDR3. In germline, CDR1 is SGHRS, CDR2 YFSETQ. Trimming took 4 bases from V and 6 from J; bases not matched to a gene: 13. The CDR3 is CASSGGVTAGADTQYF. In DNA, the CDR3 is TGCGCCAGCAGCGGGGGGGTGACAGCGGGAGCGGATACGCAGTATTTT. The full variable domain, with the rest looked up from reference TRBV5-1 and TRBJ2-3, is KAGVTQTPRYLIKTRGQQVTLSCSPISGHRSVSWYQQTPGQGLQFLFEYFSETQRNKGNFPGRFSGRQFSNSRSEMNVSTLELGDSALYLCASSGGVTAGADTQYFGPGTRLTVL.

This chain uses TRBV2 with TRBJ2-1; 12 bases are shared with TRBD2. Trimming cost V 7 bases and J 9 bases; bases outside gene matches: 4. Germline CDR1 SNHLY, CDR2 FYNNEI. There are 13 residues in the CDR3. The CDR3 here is CASISLAGGEQFF. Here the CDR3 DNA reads TGTGCCAGCATCTCACTAGCGGGAGGTGAGCAGTTCTTC.

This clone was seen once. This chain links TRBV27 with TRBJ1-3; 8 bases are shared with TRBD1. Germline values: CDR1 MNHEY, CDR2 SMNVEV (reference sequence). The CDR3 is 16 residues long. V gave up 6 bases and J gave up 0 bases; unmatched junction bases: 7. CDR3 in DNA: TGTGCCAGCAGCCGACAGGGGTCGGGCTCTGGAAACACCATATATTTT. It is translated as CASSRQGSGSGNTIYF.

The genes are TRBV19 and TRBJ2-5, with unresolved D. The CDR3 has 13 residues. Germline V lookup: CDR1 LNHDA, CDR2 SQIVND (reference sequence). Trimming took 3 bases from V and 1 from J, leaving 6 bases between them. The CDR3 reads CASSILIQETQYF. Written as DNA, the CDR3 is TGTGCCAGTAGTATCCTAATCCAAGAGACCCAGTACTTC.

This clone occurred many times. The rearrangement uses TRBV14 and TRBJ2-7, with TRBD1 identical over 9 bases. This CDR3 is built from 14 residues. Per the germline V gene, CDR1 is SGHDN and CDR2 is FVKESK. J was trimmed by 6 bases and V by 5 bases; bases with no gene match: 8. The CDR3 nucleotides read TGTGCCAGCAGCGCCGCGGACAGGGGTATCGAGCAGTACTTC. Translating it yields CASSAADRGIEQYF. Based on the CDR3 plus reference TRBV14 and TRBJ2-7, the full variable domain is EAGVTQFPSHSVIEKGQTVTLRCDPISGHDNLYWYRRVMGKEIKFLLHFVKESKQDESGMPNNRFLAERTGGTYSTLKVQPAELEDSGVYFCASSAADRGIEQYFGPGTRLTVT.

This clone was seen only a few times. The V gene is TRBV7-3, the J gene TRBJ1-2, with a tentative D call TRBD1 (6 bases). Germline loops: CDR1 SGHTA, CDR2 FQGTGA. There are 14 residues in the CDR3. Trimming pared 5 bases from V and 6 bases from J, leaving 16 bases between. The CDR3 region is CASSPGRGLHGYTF. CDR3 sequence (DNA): TGTGCCAGCAGCCCCGGCAGGGGCTTACATGGCTACACCTTC.

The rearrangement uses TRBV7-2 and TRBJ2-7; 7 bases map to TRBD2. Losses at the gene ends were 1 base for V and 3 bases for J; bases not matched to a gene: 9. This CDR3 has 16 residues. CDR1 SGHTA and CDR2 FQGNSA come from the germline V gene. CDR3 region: CASSLVGAGEVYEQYF. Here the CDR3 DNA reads TGTGCCAGCAGCTTAGTTGGGGCGGGAGAAGTCTACGAGCAGTACTTC.